This T cell receptor beta chain was profiled in a study of cytomegalovirus exposure and HLA in healthy donors. Study-level background: In a later analysis, it was reported that the approximately 110 validation repertoires had been produced on the same platform as the 600 to 850 repertoires belonging to the first cohort.

Here immunoSEQ multiplex PCR was the method, and the copy in TCRdb shows in-frame clones only, minus some. The data contain some 45,000 clones, over 85% of them singletons. Trimming took 3 bases from V and 6 from J, leaving 12 bases between them. This CDR3 has 14 amino acids. Germline CDR1 and CDR2: LNHDA and SQIVND (reference sequence). Study-level findings and limits: According to a later analysis, TCR clusters from the first cohort tended to co-occur in the roughly 120 validation repertoires. According to reports, the classifier identified cytomegalovirus status with high specificity and sensitivity.

Of note for this clone: Its antigen remains unidentified.

The donors were members of the validation cohort comprising over a hundred subjects, separate from the roughly 640-subject first cohort. This chain joins TRBV19 and TRBJ1-5, with D hard to call. This clonotype originated in a woman between 18 and 29 years old in good health and CMV-seropositive. Sequencing input: PBMCs. The CDR3, as DNA: TGTGCCAGTAGTATGGGAGGCTTCACTCAGCCCCAGCATTTT. Translated, it gives CASSMGGFTQPQHF.